These T cell receptor beta chains were read from a single sample in a study of blood T cells in healthy people across ages. TCRdb called the 5' RACE reads again in MiXCR, with one record for every CDR3 protein. The sample shows some 1.5 million distinct CDR3 sequences, approximately 28% of them seen only once. Sequences were obtained from blood. The receptors here all came from a woman in her 30s in good health. The CDR3 runs from the conserved cysteine through the conserved F or W. A D gene is named only where the DNA matches it firmly. Rows may omit the clone size; those that give it use once, few, many or a size class.

size: .; D: .; V: TRBV3-1; J: TRBJ1-2; DNA: TGTGCCAGCACCCCCCCCAACGGCGGCTACACCTTC; CDR3: CASTPPNGGYTF
size: many; D: TRBD1; V: TRBV7-2; J: TRBJ2-7; DNA: TGTGCCAGCAGCATCCGACAGGGCTACGAGCAGTACTTC; CDR3: CASSIRQGYEQYF
size: few; D: TRBD2; V: TRBV7-2; J: TRBJ2-1; DNA: TGTGCCAGCAGCTTAGCCAGCGGGGCCACCTACAATGAGCAGTTCTTC; CDR3: CASSLASGATYNEQFF
size: few; D: .; V: TRBV5-6; J: TRBJ1-1; DNA: TGTGCCAGCAGTCTTGGACAGCCTAGGTCTGAAGCTTTCTTT; CDR3: CASSLGQPRSEAFF
size: .; D: TRBD1; V: TRBV2; J: TRBJ1-2; DNA: TGTGCCAGCATACTACAAGGGGGACAGGGTTCTGGCTACACCTTC; CDR3: CASILQGGQGSGYTF
size: once; D: TRBD2; V: TRBV13; J: TRBJ2-1; DNA: TGTGCCAGCAACATCGGGGAGGGAAATGAGCAGTTCTTC; CDR3: CASNIGEGNEQFF
size: .; D: .; V: TRBV7-2; J: TRBJ1-6; DNA: TGTGCCAGCAGCTTTCCCCGAGGGGTGAATTCACCCCTCCACTTT; CDR3: CASSFPRGVNSPLHF
size: few; D: TRBD1; V: TRBV11-2; J: TRBJ1-2; DNA: TGTGCCAGCAGCTCAAACGCCGGGACAGGGGGTGGCTACACCTTC; CDR3: CASSSNAGTGGGYTF
size: .; D: .; V: TRBV2; J: TRBJ1-1; DNA: TGTGCCAGCAGTCCAGTCGCGGAGGGGAGAGATTTCTTT; CDR3: CASSPVAEGRDFF
size: many; D: .; V: TRBV7-8; J: TRBJ2-7; DNA: TGTGCCAGCAGCTTTGAGGCTTACGAGCAGTACTTC; CDR3: CASSFEAYEQYF
size: once; D: .; V: TRBV28; J: TRBJ2-5; DNA: TGTGCCAGCAGTTTACTTGGCGGGCAAGAGACCCAGGACTTC; CDR3: CASSLLGGQETQDF
size: .; D: .; V: TRBV21-1; J: TRBJ2-4; DNA: TGTGCCAGCAGCAAAGCGGGGCCTAAGAATTACGGTCCGGCCAAAAACATTCAGTACTTC; CDR3: CASSKAGPKNYGPAKNIQYF
size: .; D: .; V: TRBV5-1; J: TRBJ1-2; DNA: TGCGCCAGCAGCTTGGGGGATCGGGGGCTCGGCTACACCTTC; CDR3: CASSLGDRGLGYTF
size: many; D: .; V: TRBV5-1; J: TRBJ2-4; DNA: TGCGCCAGCAGAGAGGGGAACATTCAGTACTTC; CDR3: CASREGNIQYF
size: few; D: .; V: TRBV4-3; J: TRBJ2-6; DNA: TGCGCCAGCAGCCAAACTCTCAGGGGCTCTGGGGCCAACGTCCTGACTTTC; CDR3: CASSQTLRGSGANVLTF
size: .; D: .; V: TRBV12-3/TRBV12-4; J: TRBJ1-5; DNA: TGTGCCAGCAGAAGCGGTGGTCAGAGCAATCAGCCCCAGCATTTT; CDR3: CASRSGGQSNQPQHF
size: .; D: .; V: TRBV20-1; J: TRBJ2-3; DNA: TGCAGTGCTAGAGATTATGACCCAACAGATACGCAGTATTTT; CDR3: CSARDYDPTDTQYF
size: few; D: .; V: TRBV20-1; J: TRBJ2-3; DNA: TGCAGTGCTAGAGCTCCTGGGACCACAGATACGCAGTATTTT; CDR3: CSARAPGTTDTQYF
size: .; D: .; V: TRBV6-5; J: TRBJ1-1; DNA: TGTGCCAGCAGTTGGGGGGGGAGGGACACTGAAGCTTTCTTT; CDR3: CASSWGGRDTEAFF
size: .; D: .; V: TRBV6-2/TRBV6-3; J: TRBJ2-5; DNA: TGTGCCAGCAGTTACGTCGGGTGGGAGACTCAGTACTTC; CDR3: CASSYVGWETQYF
size: few; D: .; V: TRBV20-1; J: TRBJ2-1; DNA: TGCAGTGCACCCACTAGCTACGAGCAGTTCTTC; CDR3: CSAPTSYEQFF
size: .; D: TRBD1; V: TRBV7-2; J: TRBJ1-2; DNA: TGTGCCAGCAGCTCAAAGGGACAGGGGGCAGGTGGCTACACCTTC; CDR3: CASSSKGQGAGGYTF
size: .; D: .; V: TRBV11-2; J: TRBJ2-6; DNA: TGTGCCAGCAGCTTAGCTGTAGGGAAAACCACTGGGGCCAACGTCCTGACTTTC; CDR3: CASSLAVGKTTGANVLTF
size: .; D: .; V: TRBV7-3; J: TRBJ2-1; DNA: TGTGCCAGCAGCCTTCGGGCCCCGGGCAATGAGCAGTTCTTC; CDR3: CASSLRAPGNEQFF
size: few; D: .; V: TRBV10-3; J: TRBJ2-7; DNA: TGTGCCGTAGGCGACATCCAAGAGGCCCAGTACTTC; CDR3: CAVGDIQEAQYF
size: .; D: .; V: TRBV29-1; J: TRBJ1-2; DNA: TGCAGCGTTCGCCGACAGAATGGCTACACCTTC; CDR3: CSVRRQNGYTF
size: .; D: TRBD2; V: TRBV27; J: TRBJ2-1; DNA: TGTGCCAGCAGTTTGGGACTAGCGGGGGGTGGCGGTTCGTTCTTC; CDR3: CASSLGLAGGGGSFF
size: few; D: TRBD2; V: TRBV29-1; J: TRBJ2-1; DNA: TGCAGCGTTGAAGGGCGAGCGCGGGAGACCACCTACAATGAGCAGTTCTTC; CDR3: CSVEGRARETTYNEQFF
size: few; D: TRBD1; V: TRBV4-2; J: TRBJ1-2; DNA: TGTGCCAGCAGCCAAGATACGGGACAGGCTGATAATGGCTACACCTTC; CDR3: CASSQDTGQADNGYTF
size: many; D: TRBD2; V: TRBV9; J: TRBJ2-5; DNA: TGTGCCAGCAGCCCCTCCGGGACTAGCGGGAGGAAGACCCAGTACTTC; CDR3: CASSPSGTSGRKTQYF
size: .; D: .; V: TRBV5-6; J: TRBJ2-5; DNA: TGTGCCAGCAGCCTCCAACAGGGAAAGACCCAGTACTTC; CDR3: CASSLQQGKTQYF
size: .; D: .; V: TRBV5-6; J: TRBJ2-2; DNA: TGTGCCAGCAGCTTGGCCGTTGGGAGCCCATGGACCGGGGAGCTGTTTTTT; CDR3: CASSLAVGSPWTGELFF